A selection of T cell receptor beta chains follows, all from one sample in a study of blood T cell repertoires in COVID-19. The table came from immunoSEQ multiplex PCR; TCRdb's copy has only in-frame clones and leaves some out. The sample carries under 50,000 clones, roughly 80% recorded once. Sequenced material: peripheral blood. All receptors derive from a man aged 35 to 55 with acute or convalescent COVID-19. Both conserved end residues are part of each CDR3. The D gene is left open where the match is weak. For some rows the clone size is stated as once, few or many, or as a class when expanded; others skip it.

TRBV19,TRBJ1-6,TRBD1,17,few,CASSTFLGGTGNSPLHF,TGTGCCAGTAGTACCTTCCTTGGAGGGACAGGGAATTCACCCCTCCACTTT
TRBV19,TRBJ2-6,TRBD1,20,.,CASSIRGFGTGLSGANVLTF,TGTGCCAGTAGTATTCGGGGTTTTGGGACAGGGCTCTCTGGGGCCAACGTCCTGACTTTC
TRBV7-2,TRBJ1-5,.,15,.,CASSDRSYSNQPQHF,TGTGCCAGCAGTGACAGGAGTTATAGCAATCAGCCCCAGCATTTT
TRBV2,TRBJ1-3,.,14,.,CASSDGGSFNTIYF,TGTGCCAGCAGTGACGGGGGGAGCTTCAACACCATATATTTT
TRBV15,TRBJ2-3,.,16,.,CATSRGTTGQTDTQYF,TGTGCCACCAGCAGAGGAACGACAGGACAAACAGATACGCAGTATTTT
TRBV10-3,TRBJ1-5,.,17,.,CAISEGSGRGGNQPQHF,TGTGCCATCAGTGAGGGTAGTGGAAGGGGTGGCAATCAGCCCCAGCATTTT
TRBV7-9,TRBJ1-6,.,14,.,CASSADSDNSPLHF,TGTGCCAGCAGCGCCGACAGCGATAATTCACCCCTCCACTTT
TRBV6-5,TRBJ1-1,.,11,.,CASIRGPEAFF,TGTGCCAGCATCAGGGGACCTGAAGCTTTCTTT
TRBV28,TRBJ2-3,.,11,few,CASSLTDTQYF,TGTGCCAGCAGCCTCACAGATACGCAGTATTTT
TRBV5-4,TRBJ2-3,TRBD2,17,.,CASSHGGLAGRWDTQYF,TGTGCCAGCAGCCACGGCGGACTAGCGGGGCGGTGGGATACGCAGTATTTT
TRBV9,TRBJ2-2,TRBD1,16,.,CASSVGTGRNTGELFF,TGTGCCAGCAGCGTGGGGACAGGGAGGAACACCGGGGAGCTGTTTTTT
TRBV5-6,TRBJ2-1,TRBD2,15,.,CASSLAGGPNNEQFF,TGTGCCAGCAGCTTGGCGGGGGGGCCAAACAATGAGCAGTTCTTC
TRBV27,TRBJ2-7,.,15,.,CASSFWAAAGSEQYF,TGTGCCAGCAGTTTTTGGGCGGCCGCGGGGTCCGAGCAGTACTTC
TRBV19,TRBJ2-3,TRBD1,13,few,CASSTTGGDTQYF,TGTGCCAGTAGTACGACAGGGGGGGATACGCAGTATTTT
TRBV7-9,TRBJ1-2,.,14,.,CASSGRNERRGYTF,TGTGCCAGCAGCGGCCGGAACGAAAGGAGAGGCTACACCTTC
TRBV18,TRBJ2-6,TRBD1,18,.,CASSPVGQGGSGANVLTF,TGTGCCAGCTCACCCGTGGGACAGGGGGGATCTGGGGCCAACGTCCTGACTTTC
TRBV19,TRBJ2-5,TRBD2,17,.,CASSMGVGGGRGETQYF,TGTGCCAGTAGTATGGGTGTCGGGGGGGGGCGAGGTGAGACCCAGTACTTC
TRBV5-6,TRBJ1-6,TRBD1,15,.,CASSPGTGGNSPLHF,TGTGCCAGCAGCCCCGGGACAGGGGGCAATTCACCCCTCCACTTT
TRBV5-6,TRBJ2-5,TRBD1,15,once,CASSLVDRVQETQYF,TGTGCCAGCAGCTTGGTGGACAGGGTCCAAGAGACCCAGTACTTC
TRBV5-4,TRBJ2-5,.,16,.,CASSLGAGAKQETQYF,TGTGCCAGCAGCTTGGGGGCAGGGGCCAAACAAGAGACCCAGTACTTC
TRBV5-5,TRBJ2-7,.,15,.,CASSLEGRSTYEQYF,TGTGCCAGCAGCTTGGAGGGGAGGTCCACCTACGAGCAGTACTTC
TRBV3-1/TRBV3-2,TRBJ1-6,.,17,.,CASSPLPGYSYNSPLHF,TGTGCCAGCAGCCCCCTCCCGGGATACTCCTATAATTCACCCCTCCACTTT
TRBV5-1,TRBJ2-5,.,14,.,CASSLPTAQETQYF,TGCGCCAGCAGCTTACCGACAGCCCAAGAGACCCAGTACTTC
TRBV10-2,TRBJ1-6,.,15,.,CASSEAGLGNSPLHF,TGCGCCAGCAGTGAGGCGGGGCTTGGGAATTCACCCCTCCACTTT
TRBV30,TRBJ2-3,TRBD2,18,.,CAWSDIVAVAGVGDTQYF,TGTGCCTGGAGTGATATAGTAGCGGTAGCGGGGGTAGGAGATACGCAGTATTTT
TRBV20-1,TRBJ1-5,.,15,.,CSASISGLRNQPQHF,TGCAGTGCTAGTATTTCGGGACTGAGAAATCAGCCCCAGCATTTT
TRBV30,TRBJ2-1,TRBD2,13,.,CAWSGGGANEQFF,TGTGCCTGGAGCGGCGGGGGGGCTAATGAGCAGTTCTTC
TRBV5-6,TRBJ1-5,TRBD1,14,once,CASSKTGDGQPQHF,TGTGCCAGCAGCAAGACAGGGGACGGTCAGCCCCAGCATTTT
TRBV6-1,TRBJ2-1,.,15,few,CASSGAGTPYNEQFF,TGTGCCAGCAGTGGAGCCGGGACACCCTACAATGAGCAGTTCTTC
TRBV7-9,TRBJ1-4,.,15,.,CASSFPTPFGEKLFF,TGTGCCAGCAGCTTTCCGACACCTTTTGGGGAAAAACTGTTTTTT
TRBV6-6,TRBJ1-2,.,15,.,CASSPAGPYFYGYTF,TGTGCCAGCAGCCCTGCAGGGCCCTACTTCTATGGCTACACCTTC
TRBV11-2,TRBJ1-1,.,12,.,CASSLVRGEAFF,TGTGCCAGCAGCTTAGTAAGGGGTGAAGCTTTCTTT